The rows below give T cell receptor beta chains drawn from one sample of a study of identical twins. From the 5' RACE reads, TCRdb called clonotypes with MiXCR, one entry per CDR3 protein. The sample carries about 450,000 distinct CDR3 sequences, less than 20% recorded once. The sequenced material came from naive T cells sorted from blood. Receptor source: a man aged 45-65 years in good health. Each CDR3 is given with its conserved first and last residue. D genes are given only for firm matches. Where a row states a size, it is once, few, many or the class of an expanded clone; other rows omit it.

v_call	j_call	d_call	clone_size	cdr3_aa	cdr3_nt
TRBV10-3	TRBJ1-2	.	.	CAISDRWGKEGYTF	TGTGCCATCAGTGACAGATGGGGGAAAGAGGGATACACCTTC
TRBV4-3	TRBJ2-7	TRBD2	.	CASSQDLREGAGLPGQYF	TGCGCCAGCAGCCAAGATTTAAGGGAAGGAGCGGGACTCCCCGGGCAGTACTTC
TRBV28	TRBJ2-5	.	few	CASSGPGETQYF	TGTGCCAGCAGTGGGCCGGGGGAGACCCAGTACTTC
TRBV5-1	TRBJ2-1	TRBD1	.	CASSTIRGPGNEQFF	TGCGCCAGCAGCACCATCAGGGGGCCGGGTAATGAGCAGTTCTTC
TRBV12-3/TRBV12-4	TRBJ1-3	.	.	CASSDPGAIYF	TGTGCCAGCAGTGATCCGGGGGCCATATATTTT
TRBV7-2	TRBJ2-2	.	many	CASSQSLAGSGELFF	TGTGCCAGCAGCCAATCCTTGGCGGGCTCGGGGGAGCTGTTTTTT
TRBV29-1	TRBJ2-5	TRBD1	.	CSVDRQGEETQYF	TGCAGCGTTGACCGGCAGGGGGAAGAGACCCAGTACTTC
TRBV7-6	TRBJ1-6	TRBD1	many	CASSLDDRGLSPLHF	TGTGCCAGCAGCTTAGATGACAGGGGGCTTTCACCCCTCCACTTT
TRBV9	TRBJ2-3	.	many	CASSSYSDGDTQYF	TGTGCCAGCAGCAGCTACTCCGATGGGGATACGCAGTATTTT
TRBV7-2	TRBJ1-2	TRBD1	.	CASSFRQGAGYTF	TGTGCCAGCAGCTTTAGACAGGGTGCAGGCTACACCTTC
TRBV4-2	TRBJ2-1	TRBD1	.	CASSQDRGLGEQFF	TGTGCCAGCAGCCAGGACAGGGGGCTCGGTGAGCAGTTCTTC
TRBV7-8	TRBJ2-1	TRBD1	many	CASSGPGQTLDNEQFF	TGTGCCAGCAGCGGACCGGGACAGACATTAGACAATGAGCAGTTCTTC
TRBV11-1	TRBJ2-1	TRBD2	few	CASSPRTSGGGSYNEQFF	TGTGCCAGCAGCCCCCGGACTAGCGGGGGGGGTTCCTACAATGAGCAGTTCTTC
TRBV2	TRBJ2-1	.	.	CASRAVTYNEQFF	TGTGCCAGCAGGGCGGTGACCTACAATGAGCAGTTCTTC
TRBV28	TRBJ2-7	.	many	CASSTYYEQYF	TGTGCCAGCAGCACCTACTACGAGCAGTACTTC
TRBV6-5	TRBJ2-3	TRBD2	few	CASSYTASGSTDTQYF	TGTGCCAGCAGTTACACGGCTAGCGGAAGCACAGATACGCAGTATTTT
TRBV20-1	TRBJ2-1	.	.	CSARVIGTRTGYNEQFF	TGCAGTGCTAGAGTAATCGGAACTAGGACGGGTTACAATGAGCAGTTCTTC